The sequence of this T cell receptor (beta chain) was determined in a study of blood T cell repertoires in COVID-19. Authors' methods: Amplification with reference gene primers provided the estimates of nucleated cell counts. Sequencing was performed with immunoSEQ multiplex PCR; in TCRdb, only in-frame clones are kept and a portion is missing. V and J calls and clone size are as listed in that table; D and trimming were resolved from the DNA. The table records about 200,000 clones, about nine tenths of them present only once. The CDR3 has 14 residues. CDR1 and CDR2 from the germline V gene are LGHDT and YNNKEL (reference sequence). Losses at the gene ends were 1 base for V and 6 bases for J; bases not matched to a gene: 4.

Sequencing was carried out using peripheral blood. The rearrangement joins TRBV3-1 (or the pseudogene TRBV3-2) to TRBJ1-1; 8 nucleotides align to TRBD1. The TCR comes from a man between 18 and 29 years old with active or convalescent COVID-19. CDR3 nucleotides: TGTGCCAGCAGCCAAGCGGACAGGGACTCTGAAGCTTTCTTT. Its translation: CASSQADRDSEAFF.